This T cell receptor (beta chain) stems from a study of cytomegalovirus exposure and HLA in healthy donors (dated by TCRdb to 2016 to 2017). Notes on the research overall: An earlier analysis of approximately 590 of the donors reported 250 to 300 Gb of sequence data and roughly 100 million unique TCR beta sequences from 150 million to 200 million T cells. Rather than using new phenotypic data, the later analysis identified candidate immune exposures from TCR beta sequences and from how often those sequences occurred across donors. HLA typing covered class I and class II loci at four-digit resolution. The study profiled the T cell repertoires of under 850 subjects by immunosequencing and related them to cytomegalovirus serostatus. Four to six DR-DQ haplotypes were handled as single units for association and clustering, since linkage in the cohort was strong. A separate validation cohort of roughly 120 different subjects was used in addition to the roughly 700-subject first cohort. Donor age, sex, ethnicity and CMV serostatus were collected together with the repertoire data. An early release covering more than 500 HLA-typed donors comprised approximately 300 gigabases of sequencing data and 85 million or so unique TCR sequences. The study aimed to test whether cataloging public T cell receptors could reveal signatures of past pathogen exposure. A later analysis re-analyzed previously published TCR beta repertoires from 500 to 700 donors and added high-resolution HLA genotyping to study TCR occurrence patterns. Typing coverage varied by locus: roughly 620-640 donors for A, B, C, DRB1 and DQB1; approximately 560 for DQA1; more than 600 for DPA1; approximately 490 for DPB1. Among the roughly 370 genotyped donors, under 90% belonged to the genetic ancestry cluster associated with self-reported Caucasian donors. High-throughput TCR immunosequencing, statistical association of individual TCRs with disease status, and machine learning were combined to predict cytomegalovirus infection status. All discovery cohort repertoires had been generated using a single sequencing platform. On average, about 200,000 unique TCR beta nucleotide sequences were sequenced per donor among 398 genotyped donors of the cohort, with about 17% of those sequences being non-productive. To decide whether each TCR beta V gene segment behaved as functional or pseudogenic, an earlier analysis of some 600 of the donors relied on high-throughput TCR beta sequencing. In a later genetic analysis, genome-wide SNP genotypes for about 55% of the roughly 670 donors were used, and that subset was treated as a discovery cohort.

On this clone: Its antigen remains undetermined. There are no base qualities to consult, and no much larger clone falls within one base.

The cohort was made up of 666 healthy bone marrow donors. At the time of sampling, all cohort members were nominally healthy, though unrecorded immune exposures were likely present. The donor tested CMV seronegative, placing the donor among the 350 to 400 seronegative members of the cohort. A peripheral blood sample was provided by each donor, and peripheral blood mononuclear cells were used for TCR beta sequencing. The Qiagen DNeasy Blood Extraction Kit was used to extract genomic DNA from the blood cell samples. The research as a whole found: For the cohort, immune exposure information was limited to CMV serostatus. The 87-base-pair reads could not distinguish some IMGT-functional V segments, including TRBV6-2 and TRBV6-3, so those segments were excluded. A later analysis reported that several top co-occurrence clusters appeared linked to parvovirus B19, influenza, CMV and Epstein-Barr virus. Most TCR sequences were observed very rarely across donors, whereas some public TCRs were present in many individuals. At a false discovery rate of 0.05, a later analysis linked approximately 18,000 TCR beta sequences to specific HLA alleles. Because HLA typing was unavailable for some donors at each locus, only the typed subset was used in association tests. Broadly in line with IMGT annotations, most TCR beta V segments showed up in productive rearrangements about 90% or about 30% of the time in an earlier analysis of several hundred of the donors. The sequencing pipeline was judged likely to have produced a cluster of highly shared sequence variants as a technical artifact. In a later genetic analysis, a missense DCLRE1C variant was associated with V-gene and J-gene trimming of TCR beta chains, and the association was replicated in an independent cohort. Cytomegalovirus status was reported to be diagnosed by the classifier with high specificity and sensitivity in both the original and validation cohorts. In a later analysis, most CMV-associated TCR beta chains were found to appear HLA-restricted, with HLA associations seemingly driven largely by CMV exposure. The earlier analysis of 587 of the donors excluded around 17 rarely observed V segments, including chromosome 9 orphons, because counts were too low. A later genetic analysis reported fewer N-insertions in productive TCRs among donors in an Asian-associated ancestry cluster than the approximately 700-donor mean. A later analysis found that TCR association rates varied across HLA loci, with DRB1 alleles showing the most associated TCRs and HLA-C alleles the fewest. Correlated functional status among segregating V segments might be attributable to linkage disequilibrium, but an unknown experimental factor could not be ruled out. A further reported finding was that TCR beta sequences accurately predicted the HLA-A and HLA-B alleles for most subjects in the first cohort. Strong co-occurrence of HLA alleles, especially DR and DQ, made assigning TCR associations to individual alleles difficult. The authors suggested that the approach could potentially be generalized to other disease states and immunological phenotypes. Presence/absence analyses assumed roughly uniform sequencing depth across donors, an assumption that may not hold. The cohort was sequenced for TCR beta chains only, and without alpha or paired-chain data the features that could be detected were limited. In vitro tests confirmed that a few of the cytomegalovirus-associated TCR beta chains recognize cytomegalovirus antigens. In a later analysis, HLA-associated TCR beta chains were found to be more clonally expanded and to have lower generation probabilities than equally common non-associated chains. A total of 150 to 200 TCR beta chains were listed by the study as associated with cytomegalovirus.

The receptor library was made with the immunoSEQ multiplex PCR assay. The multiplex PCR relied on a mix of 60 forward primers for TCR Vbeta segments and 13 reverse primers for TCR Jbeta segments. The CDR3 region of rearranged TCR beta genes was amplified from genomic DNA with a multiplex PCR assay. On the Illumina HiSeq System, the amplified TCR beta libraries were sequenced as 87-base-pair reads. The authors processed their data as follows. Across the 600 to 700 repertoires, a later analysis counted approximately 83 million unique TCR beta chains, roughly 11 million of which were shared by at least two donors. Raw reads were error-corrected and collapsed into unique sequences with a nearest-neighbor algorithm that merged closely related sequences to remove PCR and sequencing errors. Alignment of CDR3 sequences to IMGT reference sequences was used to assign V, D and J gene segments. Each retained sequence needed at least a six-nucleotide match to both a V gene segment and a J gene segment. A rearrangement counted as productive if the CDR3 had no stop codons and remained in frame with V and J, and every other rearrangement counted as non-productive. Following IMGT convention, CDR3 was defined as the stretch from the second conserved V-encoded cysteine to the conserved J-encoded phenylalanine. The earlier analysis of about 560 of the donors excluded any sequence lacking an unambiguous match to a single V gene segment. An earlier analysis of approximately 590 of the donors called V segments functional above 56.7% productive rearrangements and segregating when the between-donor standard deviation exceeded 5%. A statistical classification framework was built to diagnose cytomegalovirus status from the catalog of TCR beta chain sequences. V and J gene assignment, in a later analysis, came from comparing TCR nucleotide sequences with IMGT/GENE-DB human TR gene sequences. In a later analysis, CDR3 sequences and most-parsimonious VDJ recombination scenarios were assigned using the TCRdist pipeline. In a later analysis, each TCR beta chain was defined by its CDR3 amino acid sequence together with its V-gene family, and reads lacking a unique V-gene family were excluded. As a way to deal with suspected cross-contamination and a sequencing artifact, a later analysis dropped more than 500 nucleotide sequences that were highly shared and had low generation probability. For each public chain, a later analysis derived a clonal expansion index from normalized ranks of inferred template counts within each repertoire. A later analysis computed generation probabilities with a VDJ recombination model fitted to out-of-frame rearrangements, and checked the results against IGoR. In a later analysis, TCR-TCR, TCR-HLA and TCR-CMV co-occurrence was scored with hypergeometric tests, and a repertoire-size bias correction was applied to TCR pairs. False discovery rates were estimated in a later analysis by permuting HLA or CMV assignments 20 times. In a later analysis, co-occurring TCRs were grouped with DBSCAN, and TCRdist sequence similarity was added when clustering was performed within HLA-allele-positive subsets. Co-occurrence clustering excluded repertoires with fewer than 30,000 or more than 120,000 public chains, plus five with anomalous nucleotide sharing. TCRdb carries this immuneACCESS record with in-frame sequences only. Its versions omit some clonotypes, under half of them owing to an unresolved V gene in the studies checked, with the rest unexplained. That table furnishes V, J and clone size, whereas the DNA furnished D and trimming. For this sample there are 100,000 or so clones; about four fifths appear just once. The top ten clones comprise 2.1% of the sample.

From the cysteine through the phenylalanine, the CDR3 covers 15 amino acids. The read is trimmed to its CDR3 DNA, 45 bases read in frame from base 1. A distance of 11 bases separates the germline ends of V and J, which lose 4 bases and 1 base respectively. Reading the germline V gene (reference sequence) gives CDR1 GTSNPN and CDR2 SVGIG. The chain joins TRBV30 to TRBJ1-6, with a weak D call of TRBD1 (5 bases match). The specimen was PBMCs. The TCR originated in a man between 18 and 29 years old in good health and CMV-seronegative. CDR3 reads: CAWMGGGSYNSPLHF. The nucleotides are TGTGCCTGGATGGGGGGTGGGTCCTATAATTCACCCCTCCACTTT.